This TCR beta chain was recorded in a study of blood T cell repertoires in COVID-19. Study summary: Samples taken during acute and convalescent COVID-19 were collected in the United States, Italy and Spain. From T cells, B-cell-depleted T cells, or PBMCs came the material, which was cDNA or gDNA.

Germline V gene sequence: CDR1 MDHEN, CDR2 SYDVKM. This CDR3 has 15 amino acids. V lost 6 bases and J lost 1; bases outside the gene matches: 6. As originally analysed: Estimation of nucleated cell counts was performed using reference gene primer amplification. Produced via immunoSEQ multiplex PCR; TCRdb's table is partial and in-frame only. V and J calls plus clone size are reproduced from that table; the DNA served to infer D and trimming. Here the sample spans about 150,000 clones, 87% being singletons. The TCR was taken from a human donor in a cohort sampled during active COVID-19. The chain employs TRBV28 and TRBJ2-7; 10 bases map to TRBD1. The sequenced material came from peripheral blood. Here the CDR3 reads CASSRPGQGSYEQYF. DNA for the CDR3: TGTGCCAGCAGCCGACCGGGACAGGGGTCCTACGAGCAGTACTTC.